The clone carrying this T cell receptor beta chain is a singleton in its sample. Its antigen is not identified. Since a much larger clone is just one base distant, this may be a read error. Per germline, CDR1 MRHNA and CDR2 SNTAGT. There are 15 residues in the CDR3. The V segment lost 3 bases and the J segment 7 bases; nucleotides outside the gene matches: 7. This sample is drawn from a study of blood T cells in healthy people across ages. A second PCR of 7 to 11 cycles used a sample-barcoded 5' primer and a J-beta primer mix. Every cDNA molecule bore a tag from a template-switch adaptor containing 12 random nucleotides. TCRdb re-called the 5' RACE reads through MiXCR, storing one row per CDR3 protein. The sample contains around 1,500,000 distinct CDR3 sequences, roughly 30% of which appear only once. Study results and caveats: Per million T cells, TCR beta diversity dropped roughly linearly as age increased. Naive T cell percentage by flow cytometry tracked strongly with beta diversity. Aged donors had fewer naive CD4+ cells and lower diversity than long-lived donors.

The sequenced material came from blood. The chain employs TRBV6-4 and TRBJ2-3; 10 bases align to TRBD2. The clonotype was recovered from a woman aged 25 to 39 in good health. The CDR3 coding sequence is TGTGCCAGCAGTGATACTAGCGGGGTGGCAAATACGCAGTATTTT. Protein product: CASSDTSGVANTQYF.